This TCR beta chain was documented in a study of shared clonotypes between healthy human individuals. Trimming removed 2 bases at V and 5 bases at J, with 6 bases between. Germline V CDR1 and CDR2: SGHVS, FNYEAQ. The CDR3 consists of 12 residues. Only in-frame clones appear in the TCRdb table, and some are missing; sequencing was by immunoSEQ multiplex PCR. The sample shows approximately 1.5 million clones, approximately 98.5% of them seen only once. Specimen: naive CD4+ T cells sorted from blood. Subset reported: CD45RA+ positively selected. This receptor was taken from a man younger than 45 in good health. The chain combines TRBV7-6 with TRBJ2-5; D unresolved. The CDR3 DNA reads as TGTGCCAGCAGCTTACCCGGGGAGACCCAGTACTTC. Translation gives CASSLPGETQYF.